One TCR beta chain is described in this entry. Its antigen is as yet unknown. This could be a read error, since a much larger clone is one nucleotide away. These data come from a study of breast tumors, draining lymph nodes, adjacent tissues. General study findings and limits: Most tumor T cells seemingly derive from lymph node, then expand in tumor.

The germline gives CDR1 SGHRS, CDR2 YFSETQ. The CDR3 length is 15 residues. From the multiplex PCR reads, TCRdb called clonotypes with MiXCR, one entry per CDR3 protein. Counted here are over 150,000 distinct CDR3 sequences, 33% occurring once; the ten biggest clones make up 4% to 5.5%. Samples came from axillary lymph nodes draining the breast cancer. The V call is TRBV5-1, the J call TRBJ2-3; D uncertain. The receptor comes from a female donor with breast cancer. Some clones in this sample may be carry-over from other donors' samples. Sequenced material: axillary lymph node tissue. The CDR3 region is CASSPPPPTADTQYF. DNA of the CDR3: TGTGCCAGCAGCCCCCCCCCCCCGACGGCAGATACGCAGTATTTT.